These 2 T cell receptor beta chains were all obtained from the same sample, sequenced in a study of OX40 agonist ivuxolimab in advanced cancers. TCRdb keeps only in-frame clones here, not all; method: immunoSEQ multiplex PCR. Among 8,000 to 10,000 clones listed, more than 80% were seen once. The sample consisted of CD4+ or CD8+ T cells sorted from blood, taken in a trial of the OX40 agonist ivuxolimab. These receptors were taken from an adult with an advanced solid tumor such as melanoma, head and neck, liver or kidney cancer.

A single count supports this clone. The genes are TRBV5-5 and TRBJ2-6; 7 bases line up with TRBD1. V trimming: 2 bases; J trimming: 2 bases; junction bases outside the gene matches: 7. The germline V gene has CDR1 SGHKS and CDR2 YYEKEE (reference sequence). The CDR3 contains 17 residues. In DNA form, the CDR3 reads TGTGCCAGCAGCTTAGAAGGGGGCGCACCTGGGGCCAACGTCCTGACTTTC. This encodes CASSLEGGAPGANVLTF.

This chain connects TRBV27 to TRBJ2-7, with a tentative D call TRBD2 (5 bases). From germline, CDR1 is MNHEY and CDR2 SMNVEV (reference sequence). V lost 3 bases and J 0 bases, leaving 9 bases between the germline ends. The CDR3 contains 14 residues. The CDR3 is CASSFRRSSYEQYF. The CDR3 DNA follows: TGTGCCAGCAGTTTCCGGAGGAGCTCCTACGAGCAGTACTTC.